This TCR beta chain appears in the sequencing data of a study of shared clonotypes between healthy human individuals. Study-wide findings and caveats: The study found lower generation probabilities in non-shared clonotypes than in those shared by all four donors.

The CDR3 spans 13 residues. Germline lookup yields CDR1 MDHEN and CDR2 SYDVKM. Trimming removed 6 bases at V and 4 bases at J, with 12 bases between. Only in-frame clones appear in the TCRdb table, and some are missing; sequencing was by immunoSEQ multiplex PCR. The sample consists of hundreds of thousands of clones, 74% of them appearing once. Donors included only healthy HIV-negative adults lacking recent acute infections or vaccinations. With regard to this clone: The antigen is undetermined.

The source is a man between 25 and 39 years old in good health. The rearrangement joins TRBV28 to TRBJ1-2; D is perhaps TRBD1 (5 bases). Sequencing was performed on memory CD4+ T cells sorted from blood. Subset: CD45RA-negative fraction. DNA of the CDR3: TGTGCCAGCAGCCTCCAGGGAATCTATGGCTACACCTTC. Translating it yields CASSLQGIYGYTF.